Each of the 16 T cell receptor beta chains below was sequenced from the same sample in a study of T cell responses to AZD1222 COVID-19 vaccine. The protocol was immunoSEQ multiplex PCR, while the TCRdb copy is restricted to in-frame clones and leaves out a portion. The profile covers some 280,000 clones, with about 94% appearing a single time and about 0.5% taken by the ten largest. The sequencing used peripheral blood, collected 28 days after the second AZD1222 dose. The receptors were sampled from an adult who received the AZD1222 COVID-19 vaccine.

V usage is TRBV27 and J usage is TRBJ2-7; TRBD2 might be the D (6 bases). Germline lookup yields CDR1 MNHEY and CDR2 SMNVEV (reference sequence). CDR3 length: 12 residues. With 8 bases removed from V and 6 bases from J, the gap between germline ends came to 14 bases. Here the CDR3 reads CASWEVTGEQYF. The CDR3 nucleotides are TGTGCCAGCTGGGAGGTGACGGGCGAGCAGTACTTC.

This chain connects TRBV28 to TRBJ1-1; D gene uncertain. The CDR3 is made up of 13 amino acids. The V end was cut by 5 bases, the J end by 4 bases, with 11 bases between. Germline V gene data show CDR1 as MDHEN and CDR2 as SYDVKM. The CDR3 protein is CASSTAGITEAFF. As DNA, the CDR3 is TGTGCCAGCAGTACAGCGGGGATCACTGAAGCTTTCTTT.

V is TRBV6-2 or TRBV6-3 and J is TRBJ1-5, with D possibly TRBD1 on 6 matching bases. V was cut by 3 bases and J by 3 bases, with 15 bases left in between. Germline loops: CDR1 MNHEY, CDR2 SVGEGT. The CDR3 sequence is 16 residues long. The CDR3 sequence: CASSYFGGPVNQPQHF. CDR3 DNA: TGTGCCAGCAGTTATTTCGGGGGCCCTGTCAATCAGCCCCAGCATTTT.

The chain has TRBV7-2 and TRBJ2-2, with 8 bases identical to TRBD1. Trimming removed 7 bases from V and 7 bases from J; junction bases left unmatched: 8. This CDR3 has 14 amino acids. Germline CDR1 reads SGHTA; CDR2 reads FQGNSA. CDR3 DNA sequence: TGTGCCAGCACCCTAGACAGGGGTGTCGGGGAGCTGTTTTTT. Translation gives CASTLDRGVGELFF.

This rearrangement joins TRBV5-1 to TRBJ2-2; a possible D gene is TRBD2 (6 bases). The CDR3 spans 15 residues. V was trimmed by 0 bases and J by 5 bases, leaving 11 bases between them. The germline CDR1 and CDR2 sequences are SGHRS and YFSETQ. CDR3 in amino acids: CASSLATSWTGELFF. DNA for the CDR3: TGCGCCAGCAGCTTGGCCACTAGCTGGACCGGGGAGCTGTTTTTT. Using reference TRBV5-1 and TRBJ2-2 for the parts outside the CDR3, the full variable domain is KAGVTQTPRYLIKTRGQQVTLSCSPISGHRSVSWYQQTPGQGLQFLFEYFSETQRNKGNFPGRFSGRQFSNSRSEMNVSTLELGDSALYLCASSLATSWTGELFFGEGSRLTVL.

The chain couples TRBV7-2 to TRBJ1-5; the D is unclear. V lost 1 base to trimming and J lost 7 bases, with 14 bases between them. This CDR3 has 15 amino acids. Looked up from germline, CDR1 is SGHTA and CDR2 is FQGNSA. CDR3 nucleotide sequence: TGTGCCAGCAGCTTAGGAGTAGGGCTCGGACAGCCCCAGCATTTT. Translating gives CASSLGVGLGQPQHF. The whole variable domain, filled in from reference TRBV7-2 and TRBJ1-5, reads GAGVSQSPSNKVTEKGKDVELRCDPISGHTALYWYRQSLGQGLEFLIYFQGNSAPDKSGLPSDRFSAERTGGSVSTLTIQRTQQEDSAVYLCASSLGVGLGQPQHFGDGTRLSIL.

This chain uses TRBV5-4 with TRBJ2-7; D is unresolved. With 3 bases removed from V and 0 bases from J, the gap between germline ends came to 7 bases. The CDR3 sequence is 13 residues long. The germline V gene encodes CDR1 SGHNT and CDR2 YYREEE (reference sequence). This chain's CDR3 is CASSSGSSYEQYF. Here the CDR3 DNA reads TGTGCCAGCAGCTCAGGTAGCTCCTACGAGCAGTACTTC.

V gene TRBV9 combines with J gene TRBJ1-2; 7 nucleotides agree with TRBD1. CDR3 length: 14 residues. The germline V gene encodes CDR1 SGDLS and CDR2 YYNGEE. Germline trimming cut 2 bases from V and 5 bases from J; bases unmatched to any gene: 6. CDR3 region: CASSVRQGGYGYTF. In DNA, the CDR3 is TGTGCCAGCAGCGTCCGACAGGGAGGATATGGCTACACCTTC. The variable domain in full, with the rest retrieved from reference TRBV9 and TRBJ1-2, is DSGVTQTPKHLITATGQRVTLRCSPRSGDLSVYWYQQSLDQGLQFLIQYYNGEERAKGNILERFSAQQFPDLHSELNLSSLELGDSALYFCASSVRQGGYGYTFGSGTRLTVV.

This chain joins TRBV28 and TRBJ2-7, with 11 bases lining up with TRBD1. V shed 7 bases, J shed 4 bases, and the junction held 9 bases outside the gene matches. CDR1 and CDR2 (germline): MDHEN, SYDVKM. CDR3 length: 15 residues. The CDR3 DNA sequence: TGTGCCAGCAAAGCTGGACAGGGGGCAATGTACGAGCAGTACTTC. The encoded protein is CASKAGQGAMYEQYF.

This chain uses TRBV18 with TRBJ2-7; TRBD2 matches 9 bases. J gave up 3 bases and V 3 bases, and 9 bases lay outside the gene matches. The CDR3 contains 16 residues. Germline lookup yields CDR1 KGHSH and CDR2 LQKENI. CDR3 protein: CASSPGGSSGNYEQYF. CDR3 coding DNA: TGTGCCAGCTCACCGGGAGGGTCTAGCGGGAACTACGAGCAGTACTTC.

The rearrangement uses TRBV5-6 and TRBJ2-7; the match to TRBD2 covers 12 bases. The V and J ends lost 1 base and 2 bases, in that order; junction bases with no gene match: 4. The CDR3 spans 16 residues. Per the germline V gene, CDR1 is SGHDT and CDR2 is YYEEEE. CDR3 in DNA: TGTGCCAGCAGCTTGCGAGGACTAGCGGGACCCTACGAGCAGTACTTC. Residues: CASSLRGLAGPYEQYF.

The gene calls are TRBV6-2 or TRBV6-3 and TRBJ2-4; 10 nucleotides line up with TRBD2. CDR3 length equals 16 residues. In germline, CDR1 is MNHEY, CDR2 SVGEGT. V lost 5 bases, J lost 0 bases, and 4 bases stayed unmatched. CDR3 residues: CASSQSGRVAKNIQYF. CDR3 nucleotides: TGTGCCAGCAGTCAAAGCGGGAGGGTAGCCAAAAACATTCAGTACTTC.

The gene calls are TRBV28 and TRBJ2-2, with D perhaps assigned TRBD1 or TRBD2 (5 bases each). The CDR3 is made up of 15 amino acids. The V end lost 6 bases, the J end lost 4 bases, and 15 bases lay between the germline ends. Per the germline V gene, CDR1 is MDHEN and CDR2 is SYDVKM. The CDR3 is CASSYGTDRTGELFF. The CDR3 DNA reads TGTGCCAGCAGCTACGGGACGGACCGCACCGGGGAGCTGTTTTTT.

This chain links TRBV7-9 with TRBJ1-6, with D possibly being TRBD1 (6 bases). Germline-derived CDR1 and CDR2 are SEHNR and FQNEAQ (reference sequence). This CDR3 comprises 13 residues. V lost 8 bases and J 9 bases, leaving 14 bases between the germline ends. CDR3 loop: CASAQQGGSPLHF. CDR3 nucleotide sequence: TGTGCCAGCGCTCAACAGGGAGGTTCACCCCTCCACTTT.

The gene calls are TRBV7-2 and TRBJ1-4; D might be TRBD1 (5 bases). Germline CDR1 is SGHTA and CDR2 is FQGNSA. The CDR3 loop spans 14 amino acids. V was shortened by 5 bases and J by 7 bases, with 14 bases between the two germline ends. The CDR3 DNA follows: TGTGCCAGCAGCCCCCGGGCAGGGTTTGAAAAACTGTTTTTT. Its translation is CASSPRAGFEKLFF. Looking up the rest from reference TRBV7-2 and TRBJ1-4 gives the full variable domain: GAGVSQSPSNKVTEKGKDVELRCDPISGHTALYWYRQSLGQGLEFLIYFQGNSAPDKSGLPSDRFSAERTGGSVSTLTIQRTQQEDSAVYLCASSPRAGFEKLFFGSGTQLSVL.

This sequence joins TRBV3-1 (or the pseudogene TRBV3-2) and TRBJ1-6; D not certain. The CDR3 sequence is 16 residues long. Deletions cut 1 base from V and 0 bases from J, with 7 bases between. In germline, CDR1 is LGHDT, CDR2 YNNKEL (reference sequence). In DNA form, the CDR3 reads TGTGCCAGCAGCCAAGTATTGCGCTCCTATAATTCACCCCTCCACTTT. Translation: CASSQVLRSYNSPLHF.